What follows are 2 T cell receptor beta chains derived from one specimen sequenced in a study of T cell repertoires in ileal Crohn's disease (dated by TCRdb to between 2018 and 2021). Receptors were amplified or captured by the immunoSEQ multiplex PCR assay. TCRdb mirrors the immuneACCESS table, restricted to in-frame sequences. Some clones are absent from its copies; in checked studies, under half trace to an unresolved V gene, and the reason for the others is unknown. This sample holds roughly 15,000 clones; less than 85% were observed only once. The ten top clones hold 10% to 13% of the sample. The sample consisted of ileal tissue. These receptors originate from an adult with Crohn's disease.

The genes are TRBV6-1 and TRBJ1-1; perhaps TRBD1 as D (5 bases). The ends were cut back, 7 bases at V and 0 bases at J, with 15 bases in the middle. The CDR3 loop spans 15 amino acids. CDR1 and CDR2 from the germline V gene are MNHNS and SASEGT. The CDR3 nucleotides are TGTGCCAGCACCCGGAATATAGGGGTGAACACTGAAGCTTTCTTT. Encoded protein: CASTRNIGVNTEAFF.

This chain connects TRBV6-1 to TRBJ1-6, with 7 bases that match TRBD1. The CDR3 loop spans 15 amino acids. CDR1 is MNHNS and CDR2 is SASEGT in the germline V gene. V dropped 0 bases and J dropped 6; count of bases not matched to a gene: 2. The CDR3 coding sequence is TGTGCCAGCAGTGAAGCGAGGGGGCGTAATTCACCCCTCCACTTT. Translation gives CASSEARGRNSPLHF.